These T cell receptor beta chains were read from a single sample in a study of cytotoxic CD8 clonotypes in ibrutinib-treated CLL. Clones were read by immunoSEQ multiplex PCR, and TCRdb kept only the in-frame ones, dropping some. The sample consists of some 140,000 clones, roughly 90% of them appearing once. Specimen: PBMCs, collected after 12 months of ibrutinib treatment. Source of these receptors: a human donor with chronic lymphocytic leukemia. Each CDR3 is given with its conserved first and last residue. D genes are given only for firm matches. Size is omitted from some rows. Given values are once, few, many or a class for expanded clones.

CDR3nt: TGTGCCAGCTCGCTGACCCGACAGGGGGTTTCTGAAGCTTTCTTT
CDR3aa: CASSLTRQGVSEAFF
j_gene: TRBJ1-1
d_gene: TRBD1
abundance: NA
v_gene: TRBV18

CDR3nt: TGTGCCAGCAGTTTGGTAACCTACACCGGGGAGCTGTTTTTT
CDR3aa: CASSLVTYTGELFF
j_gene: TRBJ2-2
d_gene: NA
abundance: NA
v_gene: TRBV28

CDR3nt: TGTGCCAGCAGCGGGGACAGTACTACCTACGAGCAGTACTTC
CDR3aa: CASSGDSTTYEQYF
j_gene: TRBJ2-7
d_gene: TRBD1
abundance: few
v_gene: TRBV28

CDR3nt: TGTGCCAGCAGCCAAGATAGAGGGGAGGCTTTCTTT
CDR3aa: CASSQDRGEAFF
j_gene: TRBJ1-1
d_gene: NA
abundance: NA
v_gene: TRBV4-2

CDR3nt: TGCGCCAGCAGCTTGGATTGGGGACACCCGCAGTATTTT
CDR3aa: CASSLDWGHPQYF
j_gene: TRBJ2-3
d_gene: NA
abundance: NA
v_gene: TRBV5-1

CDR3nt: TGTGCCACCGGACGGCATCATAGCAATCAGCCCCAGCATTTT
CDR3aa: CATGRHHSNQPQHF
j_gene: TRBJ1-5
d_gene: NA
abundance: NA
v_gene: TRBV6-4

CDR3nt: TGTGCCAGCAGCTTGACTAAGGCAGGTTATGGCTACACCTTC
CDR3aa: CASSLTKAGYGYTF
j_gene: TRBJ1-2
d_gene: NA
abundance: once
v_gene: TRBV7-2

CDR3nt: TGTGCCAGTACCGAACTACCGGGATCGACCGGGGAGCTGTTTTTT
CDR3aa: CASTELPGSTGELFF
j_gene: TRBJ2-2
d_gene: NA
abundance: NA
v_gene: TRBV5-6

CDR3nt: TGTGCCAACCTACCGTTATCGCCCGGGGGACCTAGGGAAAAACTGTTTTTT
CDR3aa: CANLPLSPGGPREKLFF
j_gene: TRBJ1-4
d_gene: NA
abundance: NA
v_gene: TRBV27

CDR3nt: TGTGCCAGCAGCTCCATTACCGGGACTGCGCAGTATTTT
CDR3aa: CASSSITGTAQYF
j_gene: TRBJ2-3
d_gene: NA
abundance: NA
v_gene: TRBV7-3

CDR3nt: TGCGCCAGCAGTGACGGACTAGCGGGACAAGAGACCCAGTACTTC
CDR3aa: CASSDGLAGQETQYF
j_gene: TRBJ2-5
d_gene: TRBD2
abundance: NA
v_gene: TRBV10-1

CDR3nt: TGCGCCAGCAGCCAACCCGGAACTAGCAGCTACAATGAGCAGTTCTTC
CDR3aa: CASSQPGTSSYNEQFF
j_gene: TRBJ2-1
d_gene: NA
abundance: NA
v_gene: TRBV4-1

CDR3nt: TGTGCCAGACAGGGTCGGACTGAAGCTTTCTTT
CDR3aa: CARQGRTEAFF
j_gene: TRBJ1-1
d_gene: NA
abundance: once
v_gene: TRBV14

CDR3nt: TGTGCCAGCAGCTTGGTACTAGCGGGAGGTAGCACAGATACGCAGTATTTT
CDR3aa: CASSLVLAGGSTDTQYF
j_gene: TRBJ2-3
d_gene: TRBD2
abundance: NA
v_gene: TRBV5-4

CDR3nt: TGTGCCAGCAGCTCTCGGACAGGGATAACTGAAGCTTTCTTT
CDR3aa: CASSSRTGITEAFF
j_gene: TRBJ1-1
d_gene: TRBD1
abundance: NA
v_gene: TRBV11-2

CDR3nt: TGTGCCAGCAGTTTAACACAGGGCTATGAAAAACTGTTTTTT
CDR3aa: CASSLTQGYEKLFF
j_gene: TRBJ1-4
d_gene: NA
abundance: NA
v_gene: TRBV28

CDR3nt: TGTGCCAGCAGCGAGGGGACTTCGCCAGATACGCAGTATTTT
CDR3aa: CASSEGTSPDTQYF
j_gene: TRBJ2-3
d_gene: NA
abundance: NA
v_gene: TRBV9

CDR3nt: TGTGCCAGCAGTTACGACGGGAGTTCCCTCGCCGAGCAGTACTTC
CDR3aa: CASSYDGSSLAEQYF
j_gene: TRBJ2-7
d_gene: NA
abundance: NA
v_gene: TRBV6-5

CDR3nt: TGTGCCAGCAGCTTGGGGGGCGCTGGCACAGATACGCAGTATTTT
CDR3aa: CASSLGGAGTDTQYF
j_gene: TRBJ2-3
d_gene: NA
abundance: NA
v_gene: TRBV11-2

CDR3nt: TGTGCCAGCTGTCGGGGGGATGGGGAAAAACTGTTTTTT
CDR3aa: CASCRGDGEKLFF
j_gene: TRBJ1-4
d_gene: NA
abundance: NA
v_gene: TRBV19